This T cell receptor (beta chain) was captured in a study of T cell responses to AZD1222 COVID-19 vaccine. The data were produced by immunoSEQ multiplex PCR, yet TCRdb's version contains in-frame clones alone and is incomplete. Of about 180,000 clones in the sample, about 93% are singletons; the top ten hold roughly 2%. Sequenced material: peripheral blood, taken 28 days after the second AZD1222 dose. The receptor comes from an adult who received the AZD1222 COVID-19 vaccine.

In DNA, the CDR3 is TGTGCCAGCAGCCGAGGGAAACTAGCGGGGGGGTTGGGGACAGATACGCAGTATTTT. Amino acid sequence: CASSRGKLAGGLGTDTQYF. The chain is built from TRBV4-2 and TRBJ2-3; 13 bases align to TRBD2. CDR1 and CDR2 from the germline V gene are LGHNA and YNFKEQ. The junction had 13 bases not matched to a gene; V was cut back by 4 bases and J by 3 bases. This CDR3 comprises 19 residues.